The 20 T cell receptor beta chains reported below all come from one sample, sequenced in a study of naive CD8 T cells in extremely preterm neonates. TCRdb's copy holds only in-frame clones and misses some; the assay was immunoSEQ multiplex PCR. The data contain around 6,600 clones, roughly 98% of them seen just once; the ten biggest clones take up more than 0.3%. The specimen was naive CD8+ T cells from blood. These receptors came from a human donor in good health.

Notes on this clone: This specimen includes other DNA sequences encoding the same CDR3. The chain joins TRBV7-9 to TRBJ2-3; 9 bases are a match to TRBD2. The ends lost 1 base at V and 4 bases at J; junction bases unmatched: 15. CDR1 is SEHNR and CDR2 is FQNEAQ in the germline V gene (reference sequence). There are 19 residues in the CDR3. The CDR3 protein is CASSLVPHLAGYSADTQYF. The CDR3 DNA sequence: TGTGCCAGCAGCTTAGTCCCCCATCTAGCGGGATATAGCGCAGATACGCAGTATTTT.

V usage is TRBV4-1 and J usage is TRBJ2-3; TRBD2 might be the D (5 bases). CDR1 and CDR2 from the germline V gene are MGHRA and YSYEKL. The CDR3 contains 16 residues. Trimming removed 0 bases from V and 0 bases from J, with 10 bases in between. CDR3: CASSQDPGSSTDTQYF. Written as DNA, the CDR3 is TGCGCCAGCAGCCAAGATCCGGGGTCAAGCACAGATACGCAGTATTTT.

The chain couples TRBV7-9 to TRBJ2-7; possible D gene TRBD2, 5 bases. Germline loops: CDR1 SEHNR, CDR2 FQNEAQ (reference sequence). The CDR3 is made up of 14 amino acids. Trimming took 1 base from V and 5 from J, leaving 12 bases between them. The CDR3 here is CASSLGGVAHEQYF. CDR3 coding DNA: TGTGCCAGCAGCTTAGGGGGAGTCGCCCACGAGCAGTACTTC.

The genes are TRBV30 and TRBJ2-7, with D maybe TRBD1 (5 bases). Trimming removed 2 bases from V and 2 bases from J, with 10 bases in between. The CDR3 totals 13 residues. Germline-derived CDR1 and CDR2 are GTSNPN and SVGIG (reference sequence). CDR3 amino acids: CAWSWGRTYEQYF. The CDR3 DNA is TGTGCCTGGAGTTGGGGCAGGACCTACGAGCAGTACTTC.

The rearrangement joins TRBV5-6 to TRBJ2-7; TRBD2 matches at 16 bases. The CDR3 extends over 15 amino acids. Germline CDR1 reads SGHDT; CDR2 reads YYEEEE. Unmatched junction bases numbered 4, after V lost 3 bases and J lost 7 bases. The CDR3, as DNA: TGTGCCAGCAGCTGGGGACTAGCGGGAGGGCAGGAGCAGTACTTC. This sequence encodes CASSWGLAGGQEQYF.

A few counts support this clone. V usage is TRBV7-9 and J usage is TRBJ2-7, with a possible D match to TRBD2 (5 bases). Germline loops: CDR1 SEHNR, CDR2 FQNEAQ (reference sequence). Trimming shortened V by 5 bases and J by 6 bases, and 8 bases separated the two germline ends. The CDR3 totals 11 residues. This CDR3 reads CASSTSTEQYF. DNA for the CDR3: TGTGCCAGCAGCACTAGTACCGAGCAGTACTTC.

The chain joins TRBV29-1 to TRBJ1-2, with D possibly being TRBD1 (6 bases). The CDR3 is made up of 13 amino acids. Germline CDR1 reads SQVTM; CDR2 reads ANQGSEA. The V and J ends lost 6 bases and 2 bases respectively, with 13 bases between them. The CDR3 nucleotides are TGCAGCGTCGGGGGGCGGGACAACTATGGCTACACCTTC. As protein: CSVGGRDNYGYTF. The whole variable domain, filled in from reference TRBV29-1 and TRBJ1-2, reads SAVISQKPSRDICQRGTSLTIQCQVDSQVTMMFWYRQQPGQSLTLIATANQGSEATYESGFVIDKFPISRPNLTFSTLTVSNMSPEDSSIYLCSVGGRDNYGYTFGSGTRLTVV.

The genes are TRBV11-3 and TRBJ2-7; perhaps TRBD1 as D (5 bases). Germline V lookup: CDR1 SGHNT, CDR2 YENEEA. V was pared by 5 bases and J by 6 bases, with 17 bases between. This CDR3 contains 14 residues. The CDR3 region has the DNA TGTGCCAGCAGCCCCTGGACAACCCCGGGCGAGCAGTACTTC. Its translation is CASSPWTTPGEQYF.

The chain has TRBV15 and TRBJ2-1, with 10 bases lining up with TRBD1. The germline CDR1 and CDR2 sequences are LNHNV and YYDKDF (reference sequence). The CDR3 loop spans 15 amino acids. V lost 7 bases to trimming and J lost 4 bases; unmatched junction nucleotides: 7. The CDR3 loop is CATNTGTGAYNEQFF. The CDR3 DNA sequence: TGTGCCACCAACACCGGGACAGGGGCATACAATGAGCAGTTCTTC.

The chain combines TRBV5-6 with TRBJ1-5; D is uncertain. The CDR3 length is 13 residues. Trimming removed 0 bases at V and 3 bases at J, with 4 bases between. CDR1 SGHDT and CDR2 YYEEEE come from the germline V gene. CDR3 DNA sequence: TGTGCCAGCAGCTTGGGCGACAATCAGCCCCAGCATTTT. Translated: CASSLGDNQPQHF.

This sequence joins TRBV10-3 and TRBJ2-7, with a tentative D call TRBD2 (5 bases). This CDR3 spans 13 amino acids. The V end lost 2 bases, the J end lost 5 bases, and 10 bases lay between the germline ends. Germline CDR1 and CDR2: ENHRY and SYGVKD. The CDR3 loop reads CAISETGSNEQYF. CDR3 sequence (DNA): TGTGCCATCAGTGAGACTGGGAGCAACGAGCAGTACTTC.

The CDR3 sequence: CASSAEALQRVNYGYTF. CDR3 coding DNA: TGTGCCAGCAGCGCAGAGGCCCTCCAAAGAGTTAACTATGGCTACACCTTC. V gene TRBV9 combines with J gene TRBJ1-2; D remains unclear. The CDR3 totals 17 residues. Germline CDR1 reads SGDLS; CDR2 reads YYNGEE. V was pared by 3 bases and J by 1 base, with 19 bases between. Full variable domain (missing parts from reference TRBV9 and TRBJ1-2): DSGVTQTPKHLITATGQRVTLRCSPRSGDLSVYWYQQSLDQGLQFLIQYYNGEERAKGNILERFSAQQFPDLHSELNLSSLELGDSALYFCASSAEALQRVNYGYTFGSGTRLTVV.

CDR3 DNA: TGTGCCAGCAATATTAACCCCGGGACTAGCGGGGGGTACAATGAGCAGTTCTTC. The encoded protein is CASNINPGTSGGYNEQFF. The chain joins TRBV2 to TRBJ2-1, with 15 positions matching TRBD2. The trim removed 7 bases at V and 4 bases at J, leaving 11 bases unmatched. The germline gives CDR1 SNHLY, CDR2 FYNNEI. This CDR3 is built from 18 residues.

This sequence joins TRBV29-1 and TRBJ2-3; tentative D call: TRBD2 (6 bases). V gave up 7 bases and J gave up 0 bases, with 8 bases separating them. CDR3 length equals 12 residues. Germline V gene sequence: CDR1 SQVTM, CDR2 ANQGSEA. In DNA form, the CDR3 reads TGCAGCGCGGGGGACAGCACAGATACGCAGTATTTT. This codes for CSAGDSTDTQYF.

The chain carries TRBV7-8 and TRBJ2-7; the D is unclear. CDR3 length equals 11 residues. Per the germline V gene, CDR1 is SGHVS and CDR2 is FQNEAQ. Trimming shortened V by 1 base and J by 7 bases, and 5 bases separated the two germline ends. The CDR3 DNA is TGTGCCAGCAGCTTAGAACGGGAGCAGTACTTC. Its protein product is CASSLEREQYF.

The J gene is TRBJ2-2, the V gene TRBV2; 13 nucleotides line up with TRBD2. The V segment lost 4 bases and the J segment 8 bases; nucleotides outside the gene matches: 4. The CDR3 sequence is 15 residues long. The germline CDR1 and CDR2 sequences are SNHLY and FYNNEI. Written as DNA, the CDR3 is TGTGCCAGCAGTGGGACTAGCGGGAGCAAGGGGGAGCTGTTTTTT. Translating gives CASSGTSGSKGELFF.

The chain employs TRBV27 and TRBJ2-5; no firm D call. CDR1 is MNHEY, CDR2 SMNVEV, per germline (reference sequence). The length of the CDR3 is 12 residues. V was cut by 10 bases and J by 8 bases, with 17 bases left in between. CDR3 sequence (DNA): TGTGCCACCTTCCTTTCCGCAGATACCCAGTACTTC. Translating it yields CATFLSADTQYF.

The chain recombines TRBV4-2 with TRBJ2-3, with D unclear. Germline CDR1 is LGHNA and CDR2 is YNFKEQ. Trimming left V 4 bases short and J 3 bases short, with 8 bases between. The CDR3 length is 13 residues. The CDR3 sequence: CASSPRITDTQYF. The DNA of the CDR3 is TGTGCCAGCAGCCCGCGGATTACAGATACGCAGTATTTT.

The chain couples TRBV28 to TRBJ2-3; 8 positions match TRBD2. Germline-derived CDR1 and CDR2 are MDHEN and SYDVKM. The CDR3 loop spans 18 amino acids. The V segment lost 3 bases and the J segment 0 bases; nucleotides outside the gene matches: 11. CDR3 loop: CASSFYISGASSTDTQYF. CDR3 DNA: TGTGCCAGCAGTTTCTACATTAGCGGGGCCTCTAGCACAGATACGCAGTATTTT.

The chain's CDR3 is CASSDGTTRTDTQYF. In nucleotides, the CDR3 is TGTGCCAGCAGCGACGGGACTACTCGCACAGATACGCAGTATTTT. This chain links TRBV9 with TRBJ2-3; 7 bases are shared with TRBD2. Germline V CDR1 and CDR2: SGDLS, YYNGEE. There are 15 residues in the CDR3. J was trimmed by 1 base and V by 3 bases; bases with no gene match: 5. Combining the CDR3 with reference TRBV9 and TRBJ2-3 gives the whole variable domain DSGVTQTPKHLITATGQRVTLRCSPRSGDLSVYWYQQSLDQGLQFLIQYYNGEERAKGNILERFSAQQFPDLHSELNLSSLELGDSALYFCASSDGTTRTDTQYFGPGTRLTVL.